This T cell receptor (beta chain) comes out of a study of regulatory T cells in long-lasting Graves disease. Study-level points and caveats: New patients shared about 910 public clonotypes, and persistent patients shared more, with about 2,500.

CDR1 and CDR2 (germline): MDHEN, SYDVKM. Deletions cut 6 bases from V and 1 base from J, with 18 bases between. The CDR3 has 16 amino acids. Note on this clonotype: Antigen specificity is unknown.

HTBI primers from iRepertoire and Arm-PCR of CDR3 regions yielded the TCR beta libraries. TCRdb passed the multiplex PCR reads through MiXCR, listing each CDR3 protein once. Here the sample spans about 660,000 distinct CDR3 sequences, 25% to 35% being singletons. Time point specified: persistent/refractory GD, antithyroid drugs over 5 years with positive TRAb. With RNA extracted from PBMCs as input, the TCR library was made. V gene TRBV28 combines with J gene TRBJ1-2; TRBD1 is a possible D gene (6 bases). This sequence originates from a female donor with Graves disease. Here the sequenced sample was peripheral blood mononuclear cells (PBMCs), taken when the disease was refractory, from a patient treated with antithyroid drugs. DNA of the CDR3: TGTGCCAGCAGCTCCCAGTGGACAGTTCTTAACTATGGCTACACCTTC. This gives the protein CASSSQWTVLNYGYTF.